This T cell receptor beta chain was profiled in a study of shared clonotypes between healthy human individuals. Study information: Per donor, CD8 memory used one plate, CD8 naive used two, CD4 memory used three and CD4 naive used three. Study-level findings and limits: Sharing across a handful of donors was seen in roughly 5.2% of naive CD4 clonotypes. Compared with memory subsets, naive subsets generally had larger estimated richness.

With regard to this clone: Its antigen remains unidentified.

Sorted subsets were amplified in replicate PCRs using about 210 ng DNA, approximately 30,000 T cell genomes. The assay was immunoSEQ multiplex PCR, and TCRdb's table has in-frame clones only and misses some. Of around 940,000 clones in the sample, less than 85% were seen once. Trimming left V 2 bases short and J 7 bases short, with 22 bases between. The V gene's germline CDR1 is SGHRS and CDR2 YFSETQ. CDR3 size: 17 residues. The specimen sequenced was memory CD4+ T cells sorted from blood. Stated subset: CD45RA-negative fraction. The J gene is TRBJ1-5, the V gene TRBV5-1; possibly TRBD1 for D (5 bases). This sequence was found in a man between 18 and 29 years old in good health. The CDR3: CASSFRIRLGTGQPQHF. The CDR3 DNA reads as TGCGCCAGCAGCTTTCGAATCAGGCTGGGGACGGGGCAGCCCCAGCATTTT.